This passage covers 16 T cell receptor beta chains from one sample sequenced in a study of blood T cells in healthy people across ages. Then a second PCR, running roughly 7 to 12 cycles, was carried out with a sample-barcoded 5' primer and a J-beta primer mix. TCRdb fed the 5' RACE reads into MiXCR, producing one record per CDR3 protein. The sample contains around 970,000 distinct CDR3 sequences, 45% to 60% of which appear only once. The source material was blood. The receptor set was obtained from a woman aged 60-75 years in good health.

This clonotype was seen a few times. The chain recombines TRBV12-3 or TRBV12-4 with TRBJ2-7; either TRBD1 or TRBD2 may supply D (6 bases each). CDR3 length: 16 amino acids. The V end was cut by 7 bases, the J end by 5 bases, with 24 bases between. CDR3 residues: CASISTHGGRGNEQYF. CDR3 in DNA: TGTGCCAGCATCTCTACTCACGGGGGCAGGGGTAACGAGCAGTACTTC.

The CDR3 here is CASSPPGVRRETQYF. The CDR3, as DNA: TGTGCCAGCTCACCACCGGGGGTTAGAAGAGAGACCCAGTACTTC. V is TRBV18 and J is TRBJ2-5; D possibly uses TRBD1 or TRBD2 (5 bases each). CDR1 and CDR2 from the germline V gene are KGHSH and LQKENI. Between the trimmed V and J ends, which lost 0 bases and 4 bases, there was a span of 12 bases. CDR3 length equals 15 residues.

The rearrangement links TRBV12-3 or TRBV12-4 to TRBJ2-2; the D gene is possibly TRBD2 (6 bases). Trimming took off 5 bases at V and 5 bases at J, with 12 bases between the two ends. CDR3 length: 14 amino acids. This CDR3 is CASSPQLATGELFF. CDR3 bases: TGTGCCAGCAGTCCCCAACTAGCTACCGGGGAGCTGTTTTTT.

Only a few counts were recorded for this clonotype. The rearrangement links TRBV27 to TRBJ2-7; 7 nucleotides align to TRBD1. Germline lookup yields CDR1 MNHEY and CDR2 SMNVEV (reference sequence). The CDR3 is 15 amino acids. V lost 3 bases to trimming and J lost 3 bases; unmatched junction nucleotides: 8. The CDR3 region is CASSFRPGQYYEQYF. CDR3 nucleotides: TGTGCCAGCAGTTTCCGACCGGGACAGTACTACGAGCAGTACTTC.

The V and J genes are TRBV3-1 and TRBJ2-5; D perhaps matches TRBD2 (5 bases). The length of the CDR3 is 14 residues. Germline lookup yields CDR1 LGHDT and CDR2 YNNKEL (reference sequence). V lost 4 bases and J 7 bases, leaving 16 bases between the germline ends. The CDR3 loop reads CASSPWTPLGTQYF. CDR3 DNA sequence: TGTGCCAGCAGCCCCTGGACTCCGCTGGGGACCCAGTACTTC.

The gene calls are TRBV4-2 and TRBJ2-7, with 9 bases identical to TRBD2. This CDR3 comprises 16 residues. The germline CDR1 and CDR2 sequences are LGHNA and YNFKEQ. The V gene end was trimmed by 0 bases and the J gene end by 2 bases; junction bases not matched to a gene: 5. The CDR3 protein is CASSQELLAGTYEQYF. The CDR3 coding sequence is TGTGCCAGCAGCCAAGAGTTGCTAGCGGGGACCTACGAGCAGTACTTC.

The chain links TRBV20-1 to TRBJ2-7; D remains ambiguous. The V gene's germline CDR1 is DFQATT and CDR2 SNEGSKA (reference sequence). This CDR3 is 15 amino acids long. Trimming stripped 5 bases from V and 3 bases from J, with 20 bases between. CDR3 bases: TGCAGTGCTCAAAGCCTAAAGCGAACCGGCTACGAGCAGTACTTC. This codes for CSAQSLKRTGYEQYF.

This clonotype has a handful of counts. The chain carries TRBV4-1 and TRBJ2-3; D may be TRBD1 (6 bases). V dropped 0 bases and J dropped 4 bases, with 8 bases sitting between them. This CDR3 spans 14 amino acids. Looked up from germline, CDR1 is MGHRA and CDR2 is YSYEKL. DNA of the CDR3: TGCGCCAGCAGCCAAGAGGGGGCAGCAGATACGCAGTATTTT. Translating it yields CASSQEGAADTQYF.

This clonotype has a handful of counts. The chain joins TRBV28 to TRBJ2-3, with TRBD2 matching 7 bases. Germline CDR1 MDHEN, CDR2 SYDVKM. This CDR3 comprises 11 residues. The ends lost 10 bases at V and 6 bases at J; junction bases unmatched: 4. CDR3 nucleotide sequence: TGTGCCATCATGGGAGGGGATACGCAGTATTTT. Translation: CAIMGGDTQYF.

This clonotype has more than one count but fewer than ten. The rearrangement joins TRBV12-3 or TRBV12-4 to TRBJ2-5; D not certain. The CDR3 loop spans 14 amino acids. V was shortened by 5 bases and J by 1 base, with 11 bases between the two germline ends. DNA for the CDR3: TGTGCCAGCAGTAAAGGGTATCTCCAAGAGACCCAGTACTTC. Residues: CASSKGYLQETQYF.

This clonotype turned up a few times. A junction end diverges from the germline sequence, so it may reflect a read error. CDR3 protein: CANSSKDGDSYEQYF. In DNA form, the CDR3 reads TGTGCCAACAGCTCGAAGGACGGCGACTCCTACGAGCAGTACTTC. This chain uses TRBV7-2 with TRBJ2-5, with D unresolved. TRBJ2-7 explains the end of the DNA better; the J call may be wrong. The length of the CDR3 is 15 residues. The germline CDR1 and CDR2 sequences are SGHTA and FQGNSA.

V usage is TRBV20-1 and J usage is TRBJ2-7; D is perhaps TRBD2 (5 bases). There are 13 residues in the CDR3. Germline V CDR1 and CDR2: DFQATT, SNEGSKA (reference sequence). V was shortened by 6 bases and J by 3 bases, with 15 bases between the two germline ends. CDR3 sequence: CSAGSDSRYEQYF. The CDR3 DNA reads TGCAGTGCGGGATCGGACTCTCGCTACGAGCAGTACTTC.

This clonotype was counted a few times. The chain links TRBV28 to TRBJ2-4, with a possible D match to TRBD2 (5 bases). The J call is uncertain, as TRBJ2-7 better fits the DNA end. Germline V CDR1 and CDR2: MDHEN, SYDVKM. The CDR3 runs to 14 residues. The CDR3 is CASPSGVPPYEQYF. The CDR3 DNA reads TGTGCCAGCCCTTCCGGGGTCCCTCCCTACGAGCAGTACTTC.

The chain links TRBV10-1 to TRBJ2-3; D gene unclear. The germline V gene encodes CDR1 WNHNN and CDR2 SYGVQD (reference sequence). CDR3 length equals 17 residues. V lost 3 bases and J 0 bases, leaving 16 bases between the germline ends. The CDR3 coding sequence is TGCGCCAGCAGTGACCCCCAACCGGATTCTAGCACAGATACGCAGTATTTT. Residues: CASSDPQPDSSTDTQYF.

V gene TRBV12-3 or TRBV12-4 combines with J gene TRBJ1-2; D is unresolved. The CDR3 contains 13 residues. V lost 5 bases and J lost 5, with 12 bases in between. CDR3 region: CASSGGGWYGYTF. CDR3 coding DNA: TGTGCCAGCAGTGGTGGTGGGTGGTATGGCTACACCTTC.

This chain connects TRBV3-1 to TRBJ2-3; 7 bases are a match to TRBD2. The CDR3 totals 19 residues. The junction had 15 bases not matched to a gene; V was cut back by 0 bases and J by 3 bases. Germline CDR1 LGHDT, CDR2 YNNKEL (reference sequence). As DNA, the CDR3 is TGTGCCAGCAGCCAAGAAAGGCGGGAGCTGCGGATAGGGACAGATACGCAGTATTTT. It translates to CASSQERRELRIGTDTQYF.